This TCR beta chain was documented in a study of shared clonotypes between healthy human individuals. Overall study results and limits: Non-shared clonotypes had lower generation probabilities than clonotypes shared by all four sorted-subset donors.

Sorted-subset replicate PCRs used roughly 210 ng of genomic DNA. This amount corresponded to about 29,000 T cell genomes. Clones were sequenced by immunoSEQ multiplex PCR, and TCRdb holds only the in-frame ones, with some missing. The profile shows a few million clones, approximately 90% of them singletons. In its sample, this clone was seen once. Its antigen is as yet unknown. Trimming removed 2 bases from V and 7 bases from J, with 15 bases in between. The V gene's germline CDR1 is GTSNPN and CDR2 SVGIG (reference sequence). The CDR3 loop spans 14 amino acids. V and J are TRBV30 and TRBJ1-3, with unresolved D. Sequenced sample: naive CD4+ T cells sorted from blood. Sample subset: CD45RA+ positively selected. The receptor comes from a man aged 18 to 35 in good health. CDR3 amino acids: CAWSPPPDPNTIYF. The CDR3 DNA reads as TGTGCCTGGAGTCCCCCTCCAGACCCCAACACCATATATTTT.